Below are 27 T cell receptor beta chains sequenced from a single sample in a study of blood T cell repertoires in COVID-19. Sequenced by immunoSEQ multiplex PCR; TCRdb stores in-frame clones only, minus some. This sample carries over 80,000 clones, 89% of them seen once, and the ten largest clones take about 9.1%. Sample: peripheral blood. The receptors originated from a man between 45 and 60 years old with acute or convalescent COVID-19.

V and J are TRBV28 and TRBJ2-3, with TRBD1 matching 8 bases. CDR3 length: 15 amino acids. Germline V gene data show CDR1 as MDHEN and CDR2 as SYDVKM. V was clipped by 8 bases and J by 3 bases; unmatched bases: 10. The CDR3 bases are TGTGCCAGCCAGGACAGGGCCCCCGGGACAGATACGCAGTATTTT. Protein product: CASQDRAPGTDTQYF. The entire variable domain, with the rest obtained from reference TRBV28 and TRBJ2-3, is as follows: DVKVTQSSRYLVKRTGEKVFLECVQDMDHENMFWYRQDPGLGLRLIYFSYDVKMKEKGDIPEGYSVSREKKERFSLILESASTNQTSMYLCASQDRAPGTDTQYFGPGTRLTVL.

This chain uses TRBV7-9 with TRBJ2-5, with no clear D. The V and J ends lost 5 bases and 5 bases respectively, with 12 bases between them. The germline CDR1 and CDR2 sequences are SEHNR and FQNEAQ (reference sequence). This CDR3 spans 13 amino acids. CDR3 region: CASSPNYEETQYF. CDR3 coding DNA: TGTGCCAGCAGCCCGAACTACGAGGAGACCCAGTACTTC.

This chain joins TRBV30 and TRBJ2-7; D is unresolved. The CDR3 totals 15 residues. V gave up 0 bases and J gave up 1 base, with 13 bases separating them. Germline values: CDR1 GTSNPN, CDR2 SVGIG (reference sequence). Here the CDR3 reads CAWSVQLRFSYEQYF. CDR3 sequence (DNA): TGTGCCTGGAGTGTTCAATTGAGATTTTCCTACGAGCAGTACTTC.

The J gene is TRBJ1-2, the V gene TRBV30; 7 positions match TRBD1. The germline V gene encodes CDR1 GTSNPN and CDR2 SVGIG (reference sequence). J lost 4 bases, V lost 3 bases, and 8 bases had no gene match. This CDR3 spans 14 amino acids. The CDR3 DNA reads TGTGCCTGGAGGTACTTGGGACAGTCCTATGGCTACACCTTC. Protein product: CAWRYLGQSYGYTF.

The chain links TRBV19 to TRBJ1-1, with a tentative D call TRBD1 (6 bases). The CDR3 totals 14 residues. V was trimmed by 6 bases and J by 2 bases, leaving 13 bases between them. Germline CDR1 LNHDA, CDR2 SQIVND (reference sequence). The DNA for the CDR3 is TGTGCCAGTAGCGGAACTGGGACAAACACTGAAGCTTTCTTT. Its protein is CASSGTGTNTEAFF.

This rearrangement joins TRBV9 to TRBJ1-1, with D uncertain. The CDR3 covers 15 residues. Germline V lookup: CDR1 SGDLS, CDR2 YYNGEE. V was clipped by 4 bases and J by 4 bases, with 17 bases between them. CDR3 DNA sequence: TGTGCCAGCAGCATATACGGGGTGCCGGGCACTGAAGCTTTCTTT. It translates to CASSIYGVPGTEAFF.

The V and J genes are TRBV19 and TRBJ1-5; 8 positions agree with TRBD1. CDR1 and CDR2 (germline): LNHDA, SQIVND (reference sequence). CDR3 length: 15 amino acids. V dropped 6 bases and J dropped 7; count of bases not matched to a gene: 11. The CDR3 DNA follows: TGTGCCAGTAGCGAAACAGGGGGTGGAGGCCAGCCCCAGCATTTT. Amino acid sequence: CASSETGGGGQPQHF. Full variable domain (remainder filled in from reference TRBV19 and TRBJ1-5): DGGITQSPKYLFRKEGQNVTLSCEQNLNHDAMYWYRQDPGQGLRLIYYSQIVNDFQKGDIAEGYSVSREKKESFPLTVTSAQKNPTAFYLCASSETGGGGQPQHFGDGTRLSIL.

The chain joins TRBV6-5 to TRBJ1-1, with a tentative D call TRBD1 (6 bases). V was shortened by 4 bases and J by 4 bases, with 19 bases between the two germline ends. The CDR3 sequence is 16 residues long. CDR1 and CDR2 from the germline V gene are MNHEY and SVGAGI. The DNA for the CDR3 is TGTGCCAGCAGTTTCGAAATCACAGGGCGCGCCACTGAAGCTTTCTTT. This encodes CASSFEITGRATEAFF.

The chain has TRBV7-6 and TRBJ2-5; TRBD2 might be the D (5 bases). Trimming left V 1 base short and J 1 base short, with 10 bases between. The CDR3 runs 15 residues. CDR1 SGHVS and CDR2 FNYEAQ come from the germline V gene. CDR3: CASSLGGVPQETQYF. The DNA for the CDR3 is TGTGCCAGCAGCTTAGGGGGAGTCCCCCAAGAGACCCAGTACTTC.

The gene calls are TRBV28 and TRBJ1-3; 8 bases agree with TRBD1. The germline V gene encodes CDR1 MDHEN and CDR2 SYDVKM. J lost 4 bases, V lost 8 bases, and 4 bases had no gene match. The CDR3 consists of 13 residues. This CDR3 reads CASQGAGGNTIYF. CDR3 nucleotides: TGTGCCAGCCAGGGGGCGGGCGGAAACACCATATATTTT.

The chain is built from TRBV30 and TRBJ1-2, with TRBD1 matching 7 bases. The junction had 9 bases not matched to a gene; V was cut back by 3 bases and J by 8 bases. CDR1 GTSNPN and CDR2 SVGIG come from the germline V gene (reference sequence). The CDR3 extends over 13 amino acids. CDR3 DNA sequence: TGTGCCTGGAGGGACAGGTTTTTGGGCGGCTACACCTTC. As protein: CAWRDRFLGGYTF.

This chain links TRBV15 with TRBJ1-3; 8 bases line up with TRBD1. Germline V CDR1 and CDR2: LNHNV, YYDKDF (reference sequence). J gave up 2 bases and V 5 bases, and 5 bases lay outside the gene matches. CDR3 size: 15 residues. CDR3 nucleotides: TGTGCCACCAGCCTCGAGGACAGGGCTGGAAACACCATATATTTT. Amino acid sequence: CATSLEDRAGNTIYF.

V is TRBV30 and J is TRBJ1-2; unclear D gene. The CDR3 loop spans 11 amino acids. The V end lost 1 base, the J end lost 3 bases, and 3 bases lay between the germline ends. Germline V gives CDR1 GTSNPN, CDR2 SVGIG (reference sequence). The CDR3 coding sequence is TGTGCCTGGAGTGCAGACTATGGCTACACCTTC. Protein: CAWSADYGYTF. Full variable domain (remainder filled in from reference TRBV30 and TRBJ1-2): SQTIHQWPATLVQPVGSPLSLECTVEGTSNPNLYWYRQAAGRGLQLLFYSVGIGQISSEVPQNLSASRPQDRQFILSSKKLLLSDSGFYLCAWSADYGYTFGSGTRLTVV.

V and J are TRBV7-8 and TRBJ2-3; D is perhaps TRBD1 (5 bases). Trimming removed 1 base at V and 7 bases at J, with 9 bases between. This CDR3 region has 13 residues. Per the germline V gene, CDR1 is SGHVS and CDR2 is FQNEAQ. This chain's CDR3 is CASSLERGHTQYF. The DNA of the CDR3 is TGTGCCAGCAGCTTAGAAAGGGGCCATACGCAGTATTTT.

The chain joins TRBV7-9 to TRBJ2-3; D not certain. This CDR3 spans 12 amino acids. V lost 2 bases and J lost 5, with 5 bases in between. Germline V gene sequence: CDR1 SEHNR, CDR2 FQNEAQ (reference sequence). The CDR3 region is CASSLLGDTQYF. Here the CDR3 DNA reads TGTGCCAGCAGCTTACTAGGAGATACGCAGTATTTT.

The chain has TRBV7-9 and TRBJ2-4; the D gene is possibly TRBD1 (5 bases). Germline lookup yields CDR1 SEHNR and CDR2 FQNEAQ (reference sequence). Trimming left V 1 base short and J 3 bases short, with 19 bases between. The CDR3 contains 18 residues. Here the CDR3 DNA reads TGTGCCAGCAGCTTAGGCGCAGGGATCGGCCTGGGCAAAAACATTCAGTACTTC. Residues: CASSLGAGIGLGKNIQYF.

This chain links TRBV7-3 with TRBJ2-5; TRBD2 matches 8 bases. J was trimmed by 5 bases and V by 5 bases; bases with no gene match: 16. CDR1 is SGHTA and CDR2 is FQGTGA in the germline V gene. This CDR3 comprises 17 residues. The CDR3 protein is CASSPSGPGLGGETQYF. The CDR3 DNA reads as TGTGCCAGCAGCCCCTCGGGACCGGGACTAGGAGGGGAGACCCAGTACTTC.

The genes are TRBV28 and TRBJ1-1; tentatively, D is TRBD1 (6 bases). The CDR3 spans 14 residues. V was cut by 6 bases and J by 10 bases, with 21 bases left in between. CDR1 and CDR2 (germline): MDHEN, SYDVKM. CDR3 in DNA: TGTGCCAGCAGCTTTCCTACAGGGAAGGTGGGAGCTTTCTTT. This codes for CASSFPTGKVGAFF.

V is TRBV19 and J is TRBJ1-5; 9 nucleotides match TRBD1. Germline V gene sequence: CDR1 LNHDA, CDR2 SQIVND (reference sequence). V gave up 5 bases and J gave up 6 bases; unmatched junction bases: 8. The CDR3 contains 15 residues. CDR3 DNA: TGTGCCAGTAGTGGAACAGGGGGCGGTGGTCAGCCCCAGCATTTT. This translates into CASSGTGGGGQPQHF. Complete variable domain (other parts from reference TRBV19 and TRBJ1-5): DGGITQSPKYLFRKEGQNVTLSCEQNLNHDAMYWYRQDPGQGLRLIYYSQIVNDFQKGDIAEGYSVSREKKESFPLTVTSAQKNPTAFYLCASSGTGGGGQPQHFGDGTRLSIL.

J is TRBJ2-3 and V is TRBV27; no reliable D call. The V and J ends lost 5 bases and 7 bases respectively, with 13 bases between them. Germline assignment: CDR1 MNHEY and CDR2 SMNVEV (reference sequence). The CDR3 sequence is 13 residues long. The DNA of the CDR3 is TGTGCCAGCAGTGACCTACCGCGGCATACGCAGTATTTT. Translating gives CASSDLPRHTQYF.

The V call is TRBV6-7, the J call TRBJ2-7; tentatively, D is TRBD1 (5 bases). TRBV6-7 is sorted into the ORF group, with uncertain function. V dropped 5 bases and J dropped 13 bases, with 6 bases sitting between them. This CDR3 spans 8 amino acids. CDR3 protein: CASSQGYV. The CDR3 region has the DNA TGTGCCAGCAGTCAGGGTTACGTC.

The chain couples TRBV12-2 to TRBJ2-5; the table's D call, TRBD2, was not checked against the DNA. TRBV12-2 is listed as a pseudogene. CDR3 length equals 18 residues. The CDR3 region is CASRLGLAGGRDGETQYF. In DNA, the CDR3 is TGTGCAAGTCGCCTAGGACTAGCGGGGGGGCGGGATGGAGAGACCCAGTACTTC.

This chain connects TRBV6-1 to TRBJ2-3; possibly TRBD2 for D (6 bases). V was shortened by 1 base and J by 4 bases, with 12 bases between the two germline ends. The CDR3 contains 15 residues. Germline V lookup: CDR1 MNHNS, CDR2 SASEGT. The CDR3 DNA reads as TGTGCCAGCAGTGAAGTGGGGAGGAGTGCAGATACGCAGTATTTT. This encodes CASSEVGRSADTQYF.

The DNA for the CDR3 is TGTGCCAGCAGCCCTATTGGGGCTACCACTGAAGCTTTCTTT. Translating it yields CASSPIGATTEAFF. J is TRBJ1-1 and V is TRBV11-2, with D tentatively TRBD1 (5 bases). Per the germline V gene, CDR1 is SGHAT and CDR2 is FQNNGV. Trimming removed 5 bases at V and 4 bases at J, with 14 bases between. This CDR3 region has 14 residues.

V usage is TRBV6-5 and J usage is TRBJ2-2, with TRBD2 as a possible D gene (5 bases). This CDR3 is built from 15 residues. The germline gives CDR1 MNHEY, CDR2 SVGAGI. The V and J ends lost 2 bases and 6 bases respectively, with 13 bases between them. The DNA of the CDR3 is TGTGCCAGCAGTTACGAGGTTCGGGGTGCCGGGGAGCTGTTTTTT. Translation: CASSYEVRGAGELFF.

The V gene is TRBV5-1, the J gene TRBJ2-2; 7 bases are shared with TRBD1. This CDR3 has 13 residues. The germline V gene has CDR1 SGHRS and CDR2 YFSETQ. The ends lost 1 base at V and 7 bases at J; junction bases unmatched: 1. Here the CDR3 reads CASSLTGDGELFF. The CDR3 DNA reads TGCGCCAGCAGCTTGACAGGGGACGGGGAGCTGTTTTTT.

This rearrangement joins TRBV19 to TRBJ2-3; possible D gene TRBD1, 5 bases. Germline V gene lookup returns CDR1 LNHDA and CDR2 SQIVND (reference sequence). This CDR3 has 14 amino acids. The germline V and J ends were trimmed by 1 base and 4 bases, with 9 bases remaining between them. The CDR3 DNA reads TGTGCCAGTAGTATAGCAGTCAGGGCAGATACGCAGTATTTT. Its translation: CASSIAVRADTQYF.